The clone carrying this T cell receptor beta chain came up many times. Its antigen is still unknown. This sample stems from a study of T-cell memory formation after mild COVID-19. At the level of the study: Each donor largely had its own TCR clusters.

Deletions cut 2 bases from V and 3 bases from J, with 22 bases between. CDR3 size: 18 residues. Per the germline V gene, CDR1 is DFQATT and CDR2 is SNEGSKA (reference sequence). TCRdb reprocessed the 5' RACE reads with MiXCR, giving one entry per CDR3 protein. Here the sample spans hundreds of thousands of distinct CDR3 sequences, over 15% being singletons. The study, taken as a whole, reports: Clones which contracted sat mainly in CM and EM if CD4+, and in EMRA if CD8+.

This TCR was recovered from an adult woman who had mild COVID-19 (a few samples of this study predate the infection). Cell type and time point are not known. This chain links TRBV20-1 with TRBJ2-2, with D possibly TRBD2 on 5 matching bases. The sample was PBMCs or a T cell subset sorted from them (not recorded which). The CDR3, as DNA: TGCAGTGCTAGAACTCCGCAGCCCCCTAGCTCCCACACCGGGGAGCTGTTTTTT. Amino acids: CSARTPQPPSSHTGELFF.